One T cell receptor beta chain is described in this entry. The data derive from a study of blood T cell repertoires in COVID-19. On the study more broadly: COVID-19 samples collected from the United States, Italy and Spain covered acute and convalescent phases.

Measured with immunoSEQ multiplex PCR; TCRdb has only the in-frame clones, and not every one. This table has over 150,000 clones, 70% to 90% appearing once. Germline CDR1 and CDR2: LNHNV and YYDKDF (reference sequence). Trimming cost V 4 bases and J 8 bases; bases outside gene matches: 16. This CDR3 region has 16 residues. The rearrangement joins TRBV15 to TRBJ1-2, with TRBD1 matching 7 bases. Sequencing was done on a sample of peripheral blood. This clonotype was obtained from a man in his forties with acute or convalescent COVID-19. CDR3 DNA: TGTGCCACCAGCACACTTCGACAGGGAGCCTTTTTAGGCTACACCTTC. Protein sequence: CATSTLRQGAFLGYTF.